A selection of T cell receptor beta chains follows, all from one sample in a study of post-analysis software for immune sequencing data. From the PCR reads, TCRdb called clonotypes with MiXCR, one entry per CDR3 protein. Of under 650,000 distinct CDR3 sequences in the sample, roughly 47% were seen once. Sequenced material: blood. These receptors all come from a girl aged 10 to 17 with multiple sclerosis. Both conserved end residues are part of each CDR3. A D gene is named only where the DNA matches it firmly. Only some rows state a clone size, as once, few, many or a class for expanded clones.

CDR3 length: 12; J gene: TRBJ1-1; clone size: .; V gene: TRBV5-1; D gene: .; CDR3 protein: CASSRQNAEAFF; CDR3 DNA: TGCGCCAGCAGCCGTCAAAACGCTGAAGCTTTCTTT
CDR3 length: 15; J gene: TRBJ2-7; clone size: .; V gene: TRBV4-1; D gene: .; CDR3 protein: CASSQVPSLSYEQYF; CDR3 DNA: TGCGCCAGCAGCCAAGTACCGAGTCTCTCCTACGAGCAGTACTTC
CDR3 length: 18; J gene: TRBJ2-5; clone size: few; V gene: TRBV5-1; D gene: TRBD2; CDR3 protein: CASSPGLAGGPRLETQYF; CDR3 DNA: TGCGCCAGCAGCCCGGGACTAGCGGGGGGGCCTCGCTTAGAGACCCAGTACTTC
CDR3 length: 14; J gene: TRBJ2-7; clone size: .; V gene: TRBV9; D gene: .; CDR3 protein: CASSVVEGSYEQYF; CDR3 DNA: TGTGCCAGCAGCGTAGTAGAGGGAAGCTACGAGCAGTACTTC
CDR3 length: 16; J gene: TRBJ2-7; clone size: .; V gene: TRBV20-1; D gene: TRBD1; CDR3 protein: CSASPDLRTGGYEQYF; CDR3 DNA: TGCAGTGCTAGTCCTGACCTGAGGACAGGGGGTTACGAGCAGTACTTC
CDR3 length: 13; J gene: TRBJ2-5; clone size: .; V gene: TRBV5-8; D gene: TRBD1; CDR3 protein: CASSGEQGRTQYF; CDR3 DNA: TGTGCCAGCAGCGGGGAACAGGGGCGGACCCAGTACTTC
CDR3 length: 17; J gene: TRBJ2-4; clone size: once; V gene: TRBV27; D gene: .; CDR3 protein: CAGSLSWGSGAKNIQYF; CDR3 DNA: TGTGCCGGCAGTTTATCATGGGGGAGCGGGGCCAAAAACATTCAGTACTTC
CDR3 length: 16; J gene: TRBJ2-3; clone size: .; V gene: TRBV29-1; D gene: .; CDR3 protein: CSGSLKEGVVPDTQYF; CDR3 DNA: TGCAGCGGATCCCTTAAGGAGGGCGTGGTACCAGATACGCAGTATTTT
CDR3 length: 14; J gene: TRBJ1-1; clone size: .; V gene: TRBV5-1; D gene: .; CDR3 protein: CASSPSAPRSEAFF; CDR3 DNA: TGCGCCAGCAGCCCGTCAGCCCCTAGGAGTGAAGCTTTCTTT
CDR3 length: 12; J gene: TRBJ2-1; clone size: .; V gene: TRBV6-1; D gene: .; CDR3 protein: CASSGLTHEQFF; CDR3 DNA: TGTGCCAGCAGTGGACTGACCCATGAGCAGTTCTTC
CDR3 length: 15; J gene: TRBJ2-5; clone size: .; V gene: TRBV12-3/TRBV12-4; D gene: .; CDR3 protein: CASSSPGRKVGKQYF; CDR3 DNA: TGTGCCAGCAGTTCCCCGGGACGGAAGGTCGGCAAGCAGTACTTC
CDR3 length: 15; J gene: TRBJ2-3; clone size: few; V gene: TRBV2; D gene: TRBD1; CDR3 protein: CASSGTGGFADTQYF; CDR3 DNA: TGTGCCAGCAGTGGGACAGGGGGTTTCGCAGATACGCAGTATTTT
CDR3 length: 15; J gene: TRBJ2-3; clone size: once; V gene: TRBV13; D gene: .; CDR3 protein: CASSGPTGLTDTQYF; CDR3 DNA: TGTGCCAGCAGCGGTCCAACAGGGTTAACAGATACGCAGTATTTT
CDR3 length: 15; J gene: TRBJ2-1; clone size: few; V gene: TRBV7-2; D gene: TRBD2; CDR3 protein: CASSRLAGGNNEQFF; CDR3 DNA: TGTGCCAGCAGCCGACTAGCGGGGGGGAACAATGAGCAGTTCTTC
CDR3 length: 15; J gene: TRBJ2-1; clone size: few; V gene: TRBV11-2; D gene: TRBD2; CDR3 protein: CASSPSRGGPNEQFF; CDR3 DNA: TGTGCCAGCAGCCCCTCGCGGGGGGGCCCTAATGAGCAGTTCTTC
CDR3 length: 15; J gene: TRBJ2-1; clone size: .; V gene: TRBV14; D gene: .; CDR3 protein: CASSLRVSSYNEQFF; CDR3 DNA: TGTGCCAGCAGCCTCAGGGTTAGCTCCTACAATGAGCAGTTCTTC
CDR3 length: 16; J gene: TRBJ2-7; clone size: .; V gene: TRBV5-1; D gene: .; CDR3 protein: CASSLGQRPPIYEQYF; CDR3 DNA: TGCGCCAGCAGCTTGGGTCAGCGCCCTCCAATCTACGAGCAGTACTTC
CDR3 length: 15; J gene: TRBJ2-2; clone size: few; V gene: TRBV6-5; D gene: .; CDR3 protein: CASSLYRQFTGELFF; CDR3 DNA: TGTGCCAGCAGTCTTTACCGACAGTTCACCGGGGAGCTGTTTTTT
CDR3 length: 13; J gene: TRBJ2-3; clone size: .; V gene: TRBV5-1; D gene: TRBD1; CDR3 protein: CASSYTGDDTQYF; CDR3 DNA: TGCGCCAGCAGCTACACAGGGGATGATACGCAGTATTTT
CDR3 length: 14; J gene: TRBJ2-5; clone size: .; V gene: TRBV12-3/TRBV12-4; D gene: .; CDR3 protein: CASSPRQAVETQYF; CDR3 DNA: TGTGCCAGCAGTCCGAGGCAAGCTGTGGAGACCCAGTACTTC
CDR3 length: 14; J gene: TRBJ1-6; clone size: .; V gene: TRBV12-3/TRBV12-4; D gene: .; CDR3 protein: CASSLSGGRSPPHF; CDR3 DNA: TGTGCCAGCAGTCTCTCGGGGGGTAGGTCACCCCCCCACTTT
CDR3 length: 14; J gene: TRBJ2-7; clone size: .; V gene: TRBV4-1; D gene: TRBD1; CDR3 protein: CASSQRTGSNEQYF; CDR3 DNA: TGCGCCAGCAGCCAACGGACAGGGTCAAACGAGCAGTACTTC
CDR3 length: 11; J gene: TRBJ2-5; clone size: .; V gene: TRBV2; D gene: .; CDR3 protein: CASTGSETQYF; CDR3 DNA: TGTGCCAGCACGGGTAGCGAGACCCAGTACTTC
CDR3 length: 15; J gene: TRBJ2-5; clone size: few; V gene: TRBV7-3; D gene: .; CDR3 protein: CASSLGANVDETQYF; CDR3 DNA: TGTGCCAGCAGCTTAGGCGCTAATGTCGACGAGACCCAGTACTTC
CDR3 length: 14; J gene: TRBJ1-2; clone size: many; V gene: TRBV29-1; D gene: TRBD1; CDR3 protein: CSSWTGFVADGYTF; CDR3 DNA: TGCAGCTCATGGACAGGTTTCGTTGCCGATGGCTACACCTTC
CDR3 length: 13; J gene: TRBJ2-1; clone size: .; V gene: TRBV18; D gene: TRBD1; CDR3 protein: CASSPTGANEQFF; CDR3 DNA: TGTGCCAGCTCACCAACAGGGGCCAATGAGCAGTTCTTC
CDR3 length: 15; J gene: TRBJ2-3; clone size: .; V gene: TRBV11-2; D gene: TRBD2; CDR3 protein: CASSAGTSDADTQYF; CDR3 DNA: TGTGCCAGCAGCGCCGGGACTAGCGACGCAGATACGCAGTATTTT
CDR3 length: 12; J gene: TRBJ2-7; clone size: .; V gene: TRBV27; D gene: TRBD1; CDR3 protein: CASTGTGYEQYF; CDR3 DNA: TGTGCCAGTACCGGGACAGGGTACGAGCAGTACTTC
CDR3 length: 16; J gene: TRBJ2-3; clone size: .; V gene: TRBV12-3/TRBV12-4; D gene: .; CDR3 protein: CASRSSAELGTDTQYF; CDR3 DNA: TGTGCCAGCAGGTCCTCGGCGGAGCTAGGCACAGATACGCAGTATTTT
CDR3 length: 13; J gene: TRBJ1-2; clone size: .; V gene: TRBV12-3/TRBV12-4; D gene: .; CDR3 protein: CASSASQFYGYTF; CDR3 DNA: TGTGCCAGCAGTGCCAGTCAGTTCTATGGCTACACCTTC
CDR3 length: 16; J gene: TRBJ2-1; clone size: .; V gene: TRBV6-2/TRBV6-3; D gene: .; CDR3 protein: CASRIAGGRAYNEQFF; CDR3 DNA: TGTGCCAGCAGGATCGCTGGGGGGAGAGCCTACAATGAGCAGTTCTTC
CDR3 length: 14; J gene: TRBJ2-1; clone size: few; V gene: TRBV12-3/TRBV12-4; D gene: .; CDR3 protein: CASSLEAGNNEQFF; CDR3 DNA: TGTGCCAGCAGTTTAGAGGCAGGCAACAATGAGCAGTTCTTC
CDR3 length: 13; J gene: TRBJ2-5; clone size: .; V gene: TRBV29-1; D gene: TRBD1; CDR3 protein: CSVEGTGTETQYF; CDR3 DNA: TGCAGCGTTGAGGGGACAGGCACAGAGACCCAGTACTTC
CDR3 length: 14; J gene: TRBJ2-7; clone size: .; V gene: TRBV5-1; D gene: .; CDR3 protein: CASSLSLISYEQYF; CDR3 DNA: TGCGCCAGCAGCTTGAGCCTGATCTCCTACGAGCAGTACTTC
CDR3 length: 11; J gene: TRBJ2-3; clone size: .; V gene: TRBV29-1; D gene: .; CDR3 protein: CSVTPDQTQYF; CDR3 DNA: TGCAGCGTAACCCCCGATCAAACGCAGTATTTT
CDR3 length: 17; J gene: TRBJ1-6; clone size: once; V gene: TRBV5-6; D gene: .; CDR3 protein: CASSLSRLSSYNSPLHF; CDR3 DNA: TGTGCCAGCAGCTTATCACGTCTAAGCTCCTATAATTCACCCCTCCACTTT
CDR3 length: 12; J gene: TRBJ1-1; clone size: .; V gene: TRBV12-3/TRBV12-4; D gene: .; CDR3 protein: CASSWGEAEAFF; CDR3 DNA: TGTGCCAGCAGTTGGGGAGAGGCTGAAGCTTTCTTT
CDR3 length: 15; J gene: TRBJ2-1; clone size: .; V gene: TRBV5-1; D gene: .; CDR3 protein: CASSLGQLGTVEQFF; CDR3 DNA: TGCGCCAGCAGCTTGGGACAGCTGGGGACGGTTGAGCAGTTCTTC
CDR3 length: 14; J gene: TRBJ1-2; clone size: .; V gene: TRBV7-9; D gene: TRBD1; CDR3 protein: CASSLGGTGYGYTF; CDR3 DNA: TGTGCCAGCAGCTTAGGGGGGACAGGGTATGGCTACACCTTC
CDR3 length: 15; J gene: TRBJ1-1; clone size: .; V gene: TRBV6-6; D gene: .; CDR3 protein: CASSYDDVGNTEAFF; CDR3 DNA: TGTGCCAGCAGTTATGATGATGTGGGGAACACTGAAGCTTTCTTT
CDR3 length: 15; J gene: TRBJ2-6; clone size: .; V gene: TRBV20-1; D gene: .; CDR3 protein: CSARVAGSGANVLTF; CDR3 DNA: TGCAGTGCTAGGGTCGCAGGTTCTGGGGCCAACGTCCTGACTTTC
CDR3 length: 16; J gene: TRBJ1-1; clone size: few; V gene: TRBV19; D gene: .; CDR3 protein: CASSIDLREGNTEAFF; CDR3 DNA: TGTGCCAGTAGTATAGATCTCAGGGAAGGGAACACTGAAGCTTTCTTT
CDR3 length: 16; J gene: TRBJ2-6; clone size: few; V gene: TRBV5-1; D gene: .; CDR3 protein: CASSLGAFSGANVLTF; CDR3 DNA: TGCGCCAGCAGCTTGGGCGCCTTCTCTGGGGCCAACGTCCTGACTTTC
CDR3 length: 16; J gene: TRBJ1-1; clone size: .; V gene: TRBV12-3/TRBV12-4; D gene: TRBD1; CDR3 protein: CASSPRQGSSGTEAFF; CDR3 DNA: TGTGCCAGCAGTCCTCGACAGGGTAGTTCGGGCACTGAAGCTTTCTTT
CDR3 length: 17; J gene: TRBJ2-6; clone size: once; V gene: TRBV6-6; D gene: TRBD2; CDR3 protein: CASRGLAGVTGANVLTF; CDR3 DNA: TGTGCCAGCAGGGGGCTAGCGGGAGTTACCGGGGCCAACGTCCTGACTTTC
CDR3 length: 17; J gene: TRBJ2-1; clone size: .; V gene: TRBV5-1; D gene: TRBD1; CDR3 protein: CASSRSQGAHLYNEQFF; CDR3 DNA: TGCGCCAGCAGCAGGTCACAGGGGGCCCATCTCTACAATGAGCAGTTCTTC